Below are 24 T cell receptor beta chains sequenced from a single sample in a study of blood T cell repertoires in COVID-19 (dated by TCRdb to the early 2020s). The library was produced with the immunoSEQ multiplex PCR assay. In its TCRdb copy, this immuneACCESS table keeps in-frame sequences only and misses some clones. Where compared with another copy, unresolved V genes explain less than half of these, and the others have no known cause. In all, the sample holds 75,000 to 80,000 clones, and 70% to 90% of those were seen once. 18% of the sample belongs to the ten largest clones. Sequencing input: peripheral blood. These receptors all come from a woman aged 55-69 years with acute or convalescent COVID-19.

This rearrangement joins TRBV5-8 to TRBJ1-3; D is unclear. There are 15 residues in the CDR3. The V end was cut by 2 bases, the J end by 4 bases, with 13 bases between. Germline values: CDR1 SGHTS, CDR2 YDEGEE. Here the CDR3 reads CASSFAGLRGNTIYF. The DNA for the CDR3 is TGTGCCAGCAGCTTTGCGGGTTTAAGGGGAAACACCATATATTTT.

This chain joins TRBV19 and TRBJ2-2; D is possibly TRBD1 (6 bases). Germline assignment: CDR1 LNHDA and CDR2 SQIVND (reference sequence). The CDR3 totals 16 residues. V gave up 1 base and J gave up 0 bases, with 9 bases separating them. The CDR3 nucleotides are TGTGCCAGTAGTATAGTGGGGGCAGCGAACACCGGGGAGCTGTTTTTT. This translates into CASSIVGAANTGELFF.

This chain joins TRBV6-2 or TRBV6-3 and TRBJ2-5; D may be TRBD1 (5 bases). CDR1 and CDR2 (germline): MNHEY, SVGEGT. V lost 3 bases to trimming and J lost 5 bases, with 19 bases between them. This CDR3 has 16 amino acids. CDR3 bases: TGTGCCAGCAGTTATATAGGGGTCGGGTTTTTGGAGACCCAGTACTTC. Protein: CASSYIGVGFLETQYF.

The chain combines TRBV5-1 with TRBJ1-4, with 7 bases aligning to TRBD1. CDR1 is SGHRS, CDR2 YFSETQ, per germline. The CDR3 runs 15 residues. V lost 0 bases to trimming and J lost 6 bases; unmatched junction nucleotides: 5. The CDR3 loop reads CASSLERGRDEKLFF. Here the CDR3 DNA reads TGCGCCAGCAGCTTGGAGAGGGGGCGCGATGAAAAACTGTTTTTT.

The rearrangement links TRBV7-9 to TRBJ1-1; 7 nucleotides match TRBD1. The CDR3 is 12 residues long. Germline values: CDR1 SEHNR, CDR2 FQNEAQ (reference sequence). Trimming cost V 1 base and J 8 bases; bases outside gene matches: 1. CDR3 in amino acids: CASSLEDREAFF. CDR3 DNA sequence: TGTGCCAGCAGCTTAGAGGACAGGGAAGCTTTCTTT.

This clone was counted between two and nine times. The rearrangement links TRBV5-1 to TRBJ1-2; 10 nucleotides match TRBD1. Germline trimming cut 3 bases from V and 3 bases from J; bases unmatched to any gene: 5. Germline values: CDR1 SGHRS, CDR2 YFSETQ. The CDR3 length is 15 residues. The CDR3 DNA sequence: TGCGCCAGCAGCTATACTGGGACAGGGGACTATGGCTACACCTTC. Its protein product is CASSYTGTGDYGYTF.

CDR3 DNA: TGTGCCAGCAGGTACGACAGGAGCTCCTACAATGAGCAGTTCTTC. Translating it yields CASRYDRSSYNEQFF. The chain joins TRBV6-2 or TRBV6-3 to TRBJ2-1; D is possibly TRBD1 (6 bases). Germline assignment: CDR1 MNHEY and CDR2 SVGEGT. The CDR3 is 15 residues long. Trimming cost V 6 bases and J 0 bases, with 12 bases left between them.

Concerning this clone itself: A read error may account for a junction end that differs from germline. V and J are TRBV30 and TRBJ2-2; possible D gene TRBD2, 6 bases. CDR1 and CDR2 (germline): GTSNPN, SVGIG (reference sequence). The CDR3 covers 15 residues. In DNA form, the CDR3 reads TGTGCCTGGAGTCCCCCAGGGAGGAACACCGGGAAGCTGTTTTTT. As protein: CAWSPPGRNTGKLFF.

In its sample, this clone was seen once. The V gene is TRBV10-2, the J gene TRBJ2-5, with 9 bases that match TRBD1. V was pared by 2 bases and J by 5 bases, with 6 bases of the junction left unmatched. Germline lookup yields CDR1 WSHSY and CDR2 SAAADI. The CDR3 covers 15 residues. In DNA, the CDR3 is TGCGCCAGCAGTGAGCTCGGACAGGGGTGGGAGACCCAGTACTTC. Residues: CASSELGQGWETQYF.

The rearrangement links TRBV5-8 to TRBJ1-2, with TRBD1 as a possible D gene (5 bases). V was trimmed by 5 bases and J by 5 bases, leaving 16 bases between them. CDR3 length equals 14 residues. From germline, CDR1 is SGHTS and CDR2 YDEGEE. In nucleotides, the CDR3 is TGTGCCAGCAGAACGGGCCAGGGTTGGTATGGCTACACCTTC. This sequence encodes CASRTGQGWYGYTF.

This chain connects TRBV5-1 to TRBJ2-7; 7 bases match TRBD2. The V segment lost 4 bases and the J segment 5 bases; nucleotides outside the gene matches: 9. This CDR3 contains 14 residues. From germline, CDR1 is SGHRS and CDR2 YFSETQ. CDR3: CASSQSGEAHEQYF. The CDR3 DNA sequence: TGCGCCAGCAGCCAAAGCGGGGAGGCTCACGAGCAGTACTTC.

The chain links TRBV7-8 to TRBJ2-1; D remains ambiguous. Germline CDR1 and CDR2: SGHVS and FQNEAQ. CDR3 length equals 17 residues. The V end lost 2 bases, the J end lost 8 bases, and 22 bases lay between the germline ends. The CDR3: CASSLIPRHTFDHEQFF. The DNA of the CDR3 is TGTGCCAGCAGCTTAATCCCTCGACACACGTTTGACCATGAGCAGTTCTTC.

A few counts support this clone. The CDR3 nucleotides are TGTGCCAGCAGCCAGAGGACAGGGGACTCACCCCTCCACTTT. Amino acid sequence: CASSQRTGDSPLHF. The V call is TRBV4-2, the J call TRBJ1-6; 9 bases are shared with TRBD1. The CDR3 spans 14 residues. Germline values: CDR1 LGHNA, CDR2 YNFKEQ. Trimming at V came to 3 bases and at J to 10 bases, leaving 4 bases not matched to a gene.

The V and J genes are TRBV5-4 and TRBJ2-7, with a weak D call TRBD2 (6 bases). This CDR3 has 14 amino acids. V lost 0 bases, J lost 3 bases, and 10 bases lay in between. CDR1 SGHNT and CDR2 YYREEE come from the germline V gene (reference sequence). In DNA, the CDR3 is TGTGCCAGCAGCTTGGAGCCTAGCGACTACGAGCAGTACTTC. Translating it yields CASSLEPSDYEQYF.

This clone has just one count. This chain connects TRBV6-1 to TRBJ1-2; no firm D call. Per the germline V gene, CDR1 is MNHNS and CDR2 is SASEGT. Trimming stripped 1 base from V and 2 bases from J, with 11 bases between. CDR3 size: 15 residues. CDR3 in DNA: TGTGCCAGCAGTGAAGACTCGCGGTTGAACTATGGCTACACCTTC. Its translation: CASSEDSRLNYGYTF.

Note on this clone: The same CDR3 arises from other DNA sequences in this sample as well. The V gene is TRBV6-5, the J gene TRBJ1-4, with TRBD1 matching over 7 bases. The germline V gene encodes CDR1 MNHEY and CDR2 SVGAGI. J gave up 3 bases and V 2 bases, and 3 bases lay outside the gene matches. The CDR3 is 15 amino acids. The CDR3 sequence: CASSYAGQPNEKLFF. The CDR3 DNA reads TGTGCCAGCAGTTACGCGGGACAGCCTAATGAAAAACTGTTTTTT.

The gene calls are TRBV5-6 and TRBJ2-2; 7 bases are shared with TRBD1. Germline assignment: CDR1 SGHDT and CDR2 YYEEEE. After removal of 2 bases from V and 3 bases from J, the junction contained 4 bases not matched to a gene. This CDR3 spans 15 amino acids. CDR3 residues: CASSLPGGDTGELFF. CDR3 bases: TGTGCCAGCAGCTTACCAGGGGGAGACACCGGGGAGCTGTTTTTT.

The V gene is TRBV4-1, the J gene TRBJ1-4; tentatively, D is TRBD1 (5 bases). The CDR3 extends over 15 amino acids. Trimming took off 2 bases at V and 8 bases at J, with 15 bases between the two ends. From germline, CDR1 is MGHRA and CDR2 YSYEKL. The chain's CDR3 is CASSQPPDRGEKLFF. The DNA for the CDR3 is TGCGCCAGCAGCCAACCACCGGACCGGGGGGAAAAACTGTTTTTT.

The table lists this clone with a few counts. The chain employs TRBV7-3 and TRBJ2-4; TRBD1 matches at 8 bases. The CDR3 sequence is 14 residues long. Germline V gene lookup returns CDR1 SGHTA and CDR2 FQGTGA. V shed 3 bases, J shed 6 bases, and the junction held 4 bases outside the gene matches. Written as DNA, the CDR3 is TGTGCCAGCAGCTTGACAGGGACAGGAAACATTCAGTACTTC. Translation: CASSLTGTGNIQYF.

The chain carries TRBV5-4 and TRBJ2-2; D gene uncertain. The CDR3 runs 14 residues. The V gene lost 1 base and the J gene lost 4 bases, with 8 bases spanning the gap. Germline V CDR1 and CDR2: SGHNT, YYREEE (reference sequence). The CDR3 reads CASSLNPSTGELFF. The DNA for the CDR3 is TGTGCCAGCAGCTTGAACCCTAGCACCGGGGAGCTGTTTTTT.

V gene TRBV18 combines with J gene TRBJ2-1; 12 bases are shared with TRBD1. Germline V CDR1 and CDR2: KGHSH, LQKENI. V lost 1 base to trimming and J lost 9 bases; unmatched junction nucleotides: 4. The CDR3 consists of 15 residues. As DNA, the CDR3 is TGTGCCAGCTCACCACGGGACAGGGGGCAGACTGAGCAGTTCTTC. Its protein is CASSPRDRGQTEQFF. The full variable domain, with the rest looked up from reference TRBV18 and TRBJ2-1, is NAGVMQNPRHLVRRRGQEARLRCSPMKGHSHVYWYRQLPEEGLKFMVYLQKENIIDESGMPKERFSAEFPKEGPSILRIQQVVRGDSAAYFCASSPRDRGQTEQFFGPGTRLTVL.

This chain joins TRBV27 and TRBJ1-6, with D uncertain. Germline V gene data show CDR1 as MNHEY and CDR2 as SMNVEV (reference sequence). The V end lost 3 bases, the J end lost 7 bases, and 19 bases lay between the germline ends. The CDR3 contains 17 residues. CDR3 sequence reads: CASSFSVGLNHNSPLHF. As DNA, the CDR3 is TGTGCCAGCAGTTTTTCCGTTGGGCTTAACCACAATTCACCCCTCCACTTT.

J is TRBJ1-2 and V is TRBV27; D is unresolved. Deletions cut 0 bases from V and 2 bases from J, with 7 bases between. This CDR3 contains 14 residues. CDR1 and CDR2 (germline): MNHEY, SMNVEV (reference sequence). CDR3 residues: CASSLSNLNYGYTF. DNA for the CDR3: TGTGCCAGCAGTTTATCAAATTTAAACTATGGCTACACCTTC.

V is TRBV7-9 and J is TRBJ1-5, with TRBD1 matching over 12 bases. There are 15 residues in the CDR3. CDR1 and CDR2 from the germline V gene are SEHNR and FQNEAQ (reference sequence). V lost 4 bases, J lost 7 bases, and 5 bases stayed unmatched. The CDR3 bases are TGTGCCAGCAGCTCCGGGACAGGGGGCGGGCAGCCCCAGCATTTT. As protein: CASSSGTGGGQPQHF.